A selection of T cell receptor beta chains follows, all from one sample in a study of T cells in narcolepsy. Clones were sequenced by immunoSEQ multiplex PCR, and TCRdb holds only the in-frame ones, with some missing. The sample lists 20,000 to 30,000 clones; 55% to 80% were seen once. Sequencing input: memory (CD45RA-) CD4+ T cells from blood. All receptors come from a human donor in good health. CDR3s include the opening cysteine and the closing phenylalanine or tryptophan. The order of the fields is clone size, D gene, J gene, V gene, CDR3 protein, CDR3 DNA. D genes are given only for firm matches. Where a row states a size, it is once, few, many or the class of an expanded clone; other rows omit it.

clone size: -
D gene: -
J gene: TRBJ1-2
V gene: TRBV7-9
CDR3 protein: CASSLDQLGYTF
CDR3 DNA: TGTGCCAGCAGCTTAGATCAATTGGGCTACACCTTC

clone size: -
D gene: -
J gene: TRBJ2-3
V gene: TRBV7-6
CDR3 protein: CASSLGSWRTDTQYF
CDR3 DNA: TGTGCCAGCAGCTTAGGATCCTGGCGCACAGATACGCAGTATTTT

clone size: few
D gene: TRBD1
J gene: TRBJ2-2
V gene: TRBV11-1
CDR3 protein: CASRDRGYDTGELFF
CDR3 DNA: TGTGCCAGCAGAGACAGGGGATACGACACCGGGGAGCTGTTTTTT

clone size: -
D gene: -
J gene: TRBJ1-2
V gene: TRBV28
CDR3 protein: CASSPDSSGAYGYTF
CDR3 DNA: TGTGCCAGCAGTCCGGACAGTTCGGGGGCCTATGGCTACACCTTC

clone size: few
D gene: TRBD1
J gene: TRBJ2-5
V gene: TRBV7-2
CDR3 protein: CASSSQGTGLLRDQYF
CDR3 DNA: TGTGCCAGCAGTTCCCAGGGGACAGGACTCCTTCGGGACCAGTACTTC

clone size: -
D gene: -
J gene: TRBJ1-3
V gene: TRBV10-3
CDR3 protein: CAISNGPGNTIYF
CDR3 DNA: TGTGCCATCAGTAACGGTCCTGGAAACACCATATATTTT

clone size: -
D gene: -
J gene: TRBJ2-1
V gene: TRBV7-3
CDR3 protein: CASSLGLRSEQFF
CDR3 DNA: TGTGCCAGCAGCTTAGGCCTCCGTAGTGAGCAGTTCTTC

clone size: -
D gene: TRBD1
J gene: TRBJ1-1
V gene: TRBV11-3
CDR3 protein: CASSPDRGRGAFF
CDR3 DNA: TGTGCCAGCAGCCCGGACAGGGGGCGCGGAGCTTTCTTT

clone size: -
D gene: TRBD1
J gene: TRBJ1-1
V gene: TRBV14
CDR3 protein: CASSPQGRAANSEAFF
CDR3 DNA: TGTGCCAGCAGCCCACAGGGGAGGGCCGCGAACTCTGAAGCTTTCTTT

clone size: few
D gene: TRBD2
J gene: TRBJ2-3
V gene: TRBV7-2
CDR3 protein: CASSPGTSAYTQYF
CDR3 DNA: TGTGCCAGCAGTCCCGGGACTAGCGCCTATACGCAGTATTTT

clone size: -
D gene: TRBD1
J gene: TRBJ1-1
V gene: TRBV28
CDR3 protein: CASSPPGTGNTEAFF
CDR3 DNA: TGTGCCAGCAGTCCCCCCGGGACAGGGAACACTGAAGCTTTCTTT

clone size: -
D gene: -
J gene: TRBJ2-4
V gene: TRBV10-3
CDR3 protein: CAISETLAKNIQYF
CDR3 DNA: TGTGCCATCAGTGAAACCTTAGCCAAAAACATTCAGTACTTC

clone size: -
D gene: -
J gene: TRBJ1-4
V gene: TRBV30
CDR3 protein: CAGRVSNEKLFF
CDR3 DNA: TGTGCCGGCAGGGTCTCTAATGAAAAACTGTTTTTT

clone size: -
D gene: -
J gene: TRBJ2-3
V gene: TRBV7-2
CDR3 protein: CASSPTPIYTDTQYF
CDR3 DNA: TGTGCCAGCAGCCCCACGCCGATATACACAGATACGCAGTATTTT

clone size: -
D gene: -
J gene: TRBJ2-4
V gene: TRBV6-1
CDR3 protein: CASSEAPGTGAKNIQYF
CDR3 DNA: TGTGCCAGCAGTGAAGCCCCCGGGACTGGCGCCAAAAACATTCAGTACTTC

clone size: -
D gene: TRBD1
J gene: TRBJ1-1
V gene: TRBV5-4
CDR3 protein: CASSFEQGRGAFF
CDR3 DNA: TGTGCCAGCAGCTTCGAACAGGGGAGGGGGGCTTTCTTT

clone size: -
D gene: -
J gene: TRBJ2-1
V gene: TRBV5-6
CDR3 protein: CASSFFAREQFF
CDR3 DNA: TGTGCCAGCAGCTTTTTTGCGCGAGAGCAGTTCTTC

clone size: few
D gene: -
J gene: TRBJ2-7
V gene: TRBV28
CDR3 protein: CASNGFYSYEQYF
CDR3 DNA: TGTGCCAGCAATGGTTTCTACTCCTACGAGCAGTACTTC

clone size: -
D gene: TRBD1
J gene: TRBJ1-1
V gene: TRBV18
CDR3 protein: CASSPLPNTPGQGTVNTEAFF
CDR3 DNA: TGTGCCAGCTCGCCCCTACCGAACACGCCGGGACAGGGGACCGTGAACACTGAAGCTTTCTTT

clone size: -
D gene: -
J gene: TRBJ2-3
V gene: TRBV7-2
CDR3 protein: CASSFPRATTDTQYF
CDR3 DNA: TGTGCCAGCAGCTTCCCCAGGGCCACCACAGATACGCAGTATTTT

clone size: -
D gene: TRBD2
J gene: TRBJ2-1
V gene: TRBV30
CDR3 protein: CALGTSKSNEQFF
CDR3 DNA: TGTGCTCTCGGGACTAGCAAGTCCAATGAGCAGTTCTTC

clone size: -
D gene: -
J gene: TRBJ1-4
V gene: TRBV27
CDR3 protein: CAGLGYAQGGTNEKLFF
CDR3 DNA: TGTGCCGGGCTGGGGTACGCGCAGGGTGGGACTAATGAAAAACTGTTTTTT

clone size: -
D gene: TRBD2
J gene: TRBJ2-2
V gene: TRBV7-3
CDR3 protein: CASSTSGNTGELFF
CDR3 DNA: TGTGCCAGCAGTACTAGCGGAAACACCGGGGAGCTGTTTTTT

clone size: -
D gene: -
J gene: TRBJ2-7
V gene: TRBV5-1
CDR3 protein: CASSPYGGPPNEQYF
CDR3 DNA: TGCGCCAGCAGCCCCTATGGGGGCCCACCCAACGAGCAGTACTTC

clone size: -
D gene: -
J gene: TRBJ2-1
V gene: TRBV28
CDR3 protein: CASTRGQYNEQFF
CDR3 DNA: TGTGCCAGCACTCGTGGACAATACAATGAGCAGTTCTTC

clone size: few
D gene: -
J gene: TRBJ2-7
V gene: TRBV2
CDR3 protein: CASGQSYEQYF
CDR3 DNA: TGTGCCAGCGGACAATCCTACGAGCAGTACTTC

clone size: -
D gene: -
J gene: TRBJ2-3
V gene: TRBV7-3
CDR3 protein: CASSLNGRGLGEADTQYF
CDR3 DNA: TGTGCCAGCAGCTTAAATGGCCGGGGGCTGGGAGAGGCAGATACGCAGTATTTT

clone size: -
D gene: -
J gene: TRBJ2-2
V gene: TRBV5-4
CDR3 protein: CASSKATGDGELFF
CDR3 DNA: TGTGCCAGCAGCAAAGCAACGGGCGACGGGGAGCTGTTTTTT

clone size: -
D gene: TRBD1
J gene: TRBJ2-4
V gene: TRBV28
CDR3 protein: CASSLRGGHHAAKNIQYF
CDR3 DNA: TGTGCCAGCAGTTTAAGAGGGGGCCACCATGCGGCCAAAAACATTCAGTACTTC

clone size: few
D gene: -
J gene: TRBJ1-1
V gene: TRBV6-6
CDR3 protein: CASSYSTANTEAFF
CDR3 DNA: TGTGCCAGCAGTTACTCGACAGCCAACACTGAAGCTTTCTTT

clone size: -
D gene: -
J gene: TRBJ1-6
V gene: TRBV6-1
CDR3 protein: CATDRDGNSPLHF
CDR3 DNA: TGTGCCACCGATCGGGACGGAAATTCACCCCTCCACTTT

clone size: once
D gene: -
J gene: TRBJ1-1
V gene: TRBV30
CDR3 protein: CAWSWGESRTEAFF
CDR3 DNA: TGTGCCTGGAGTTGGGGGGAGAGCAGAACTGAAGCTTTCTTT

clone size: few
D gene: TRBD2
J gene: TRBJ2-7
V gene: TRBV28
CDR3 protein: CASSSTSAYEQYF
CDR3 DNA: TGTGCCAGCAGTTCGACTAGCGCCTACGAGCAGTACTTC

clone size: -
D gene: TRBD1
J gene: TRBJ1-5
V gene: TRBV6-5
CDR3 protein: CASSYSGQGGPQHF
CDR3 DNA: TGTGCCAGCAGTTACTCCGGACAGGGCGGGCCCCAGCATTTT

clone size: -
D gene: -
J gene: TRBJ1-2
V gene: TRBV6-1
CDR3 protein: CASSENQPIYGYTF
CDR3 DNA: TGTGCCAGCAGTGAAAATCAGCCGATCTATGGCTACACCTTC

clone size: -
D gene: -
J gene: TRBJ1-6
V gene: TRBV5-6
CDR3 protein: CASRVGKNWNSPLHF
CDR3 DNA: TGTGCCAGCAGGGTCGGGAAAAACTGGAATTCACCCCTCCACTTT

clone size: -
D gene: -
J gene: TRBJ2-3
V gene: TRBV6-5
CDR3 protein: CASGIRRPTDTQYF
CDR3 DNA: TGTGCCAGTGGAATCAGGCGTCCCACAGATACGCAGTATTTT

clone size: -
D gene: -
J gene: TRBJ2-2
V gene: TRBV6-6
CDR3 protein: CASQPPGQSTGELFF
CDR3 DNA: TGTGCCAGCCAGCCCCCCGGACAGAGCACCGGGGAGCTGTTTTTT

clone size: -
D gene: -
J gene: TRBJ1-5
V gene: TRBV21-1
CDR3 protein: CASSKAGQASTNQPQHF
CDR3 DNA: TGTGCCAGCAGCAAAGCGGGACAGGCTAGCACCAATCAGCCCCAGCATTTT

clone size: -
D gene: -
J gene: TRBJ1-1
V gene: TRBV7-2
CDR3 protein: CASSPGGNTEAFF
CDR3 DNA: TGTGCCAGCAGCCCTGGGGGAAACACTGAAGCTTTCTTT

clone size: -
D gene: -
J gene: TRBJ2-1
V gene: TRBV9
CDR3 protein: CASSVQGSSYNEQFF
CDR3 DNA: TGTGCCAGCAGCGTTCAGGGGAGCTCCTACAATGAGCAGTTCTTC

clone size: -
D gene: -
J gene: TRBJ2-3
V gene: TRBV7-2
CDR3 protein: CASSTSIFTDTQYF
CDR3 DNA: TGTGCCAGCAGCACGTCCATCTTCACAGATACGCAGTATTTT

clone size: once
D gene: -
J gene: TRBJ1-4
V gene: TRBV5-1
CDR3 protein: CASSLAGRTADEKLFF
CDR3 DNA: TGCGCCAGCAGCTTGGCCGGGAGGACGGCTGATGAAAAACTGTTTTTT

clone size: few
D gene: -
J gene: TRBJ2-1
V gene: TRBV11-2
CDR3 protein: CASRSGYEQFF
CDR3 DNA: TGTGCCAGCAGGAGCGGGTATGAGCAGTTCTTC

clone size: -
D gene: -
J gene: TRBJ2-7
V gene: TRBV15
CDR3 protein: CATSRVSSYEQYF
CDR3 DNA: TGTGCCACCAGCAGAGTTAGCTCCTACGAGCAGTACTTC

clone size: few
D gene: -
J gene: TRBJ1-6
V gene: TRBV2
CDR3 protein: CASSSPVYNSPLHF
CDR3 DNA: TGTGCCAGCAGTTCTCCCGTCTATAATTCACCCCTCCACTTT

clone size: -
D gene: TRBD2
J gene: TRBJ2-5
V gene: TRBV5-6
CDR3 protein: CASSLRGTSGRSETQYF
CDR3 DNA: TGTGCCAGCAGCTTGAGAGGGACTAGCGGGAGGTCAGAGACCCAGTACTTC

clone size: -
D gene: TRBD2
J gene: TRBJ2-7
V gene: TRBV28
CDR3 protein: CASSFQLAGGPMASYEQYF
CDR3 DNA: TGTGCCAGCAGTTTTCAACTAGCGGGAGGGCCAATGGCGAGCTACGAGCAGTACTTC

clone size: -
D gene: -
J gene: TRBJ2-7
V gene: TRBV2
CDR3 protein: CASTAGSYEQYF
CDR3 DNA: TGTGCCAGCACTGCGGGGTCCTACGAGCAGTACTTC

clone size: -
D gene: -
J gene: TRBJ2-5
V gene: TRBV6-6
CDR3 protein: CASSPGGDVTQYF
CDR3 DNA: TGTGCCAGCAGTCCGGGCGGAGACGTGACCCAGTACTTC

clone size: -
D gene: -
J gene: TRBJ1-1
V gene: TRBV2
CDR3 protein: CASKMNTEAFF
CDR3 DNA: TGTGCCAGCAAAATGAACACTGAAGCTTTCTTT

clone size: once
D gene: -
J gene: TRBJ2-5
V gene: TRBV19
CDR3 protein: CASSPQGPETQYF
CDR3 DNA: TGTGCCAGTAGCCCCCAGGGGCCGGAGACCCAGTACTTC

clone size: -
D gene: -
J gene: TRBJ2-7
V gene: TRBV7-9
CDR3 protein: CASSLVPYEQYF
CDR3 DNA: TGTGCCAGCAGCTTAGTGCCCTACGAGCAGTACTTC

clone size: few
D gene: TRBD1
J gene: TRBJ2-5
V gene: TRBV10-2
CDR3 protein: CASSESRDRVGETQYF
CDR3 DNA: TGCGCCAGCAGTGAATCCCGGGACAGGGTCGGAGAGACCCAGTACTTC

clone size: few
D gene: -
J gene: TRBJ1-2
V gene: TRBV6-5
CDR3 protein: CASSYGGTQTVGGYTF
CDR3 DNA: TGTGCCAGCAGTTACGGCGGGACTCAAACCGTAGGTGGCTACACCTTC